What follows are 3 T cell receptor beta chains derived from one specimen sequenced in a study of T-cell reconstitution after alpha-beta-depleted transplantation in children (dated by TCRdb to 2016 to 2017). This sample's treatment or condition label indicates: allogeneic hematopoietic cell transplantation with graft depleted of TCRalphabeta T cells and CD19 B cells. The library was obtained by PCR. Sequencer: Illumina HiSeq 2500. TCR library preparation used molecular barcoding, with unique molecular identifiers applied to normalize quantification of the TCRbeta repertoire. Clones were called with MiXCR by TCRdb after fastp trimmed the public reads at Q25, and only in-frame beta chains were retained. Entries are consolidated by CDR3 protein sequence, retaining the most common genes and DNA. The sample records hundreds of thousands of distinct CDR3 sequences, about an eighth of which are singletons. 0.79% of the sample comes from the top ten.

The sequences come from PBMCs, collected before TCRalphabeta/CD19-depleted stem cell transplant. The receptors stem from a girl aged 2 to 9 with congenital amegakaryocytic thrombocytopenia, due to receive a stem cell transplant.

V is TRBV12-3 or TRBV12-4 and J is TRBJ1-5, with D uncertain. Deletions cut 6 bases from V and 2 bases from J, with 8 bases between. The CDR3 loop spans 13 amino acids. The CDR3 coding sequence is TGTGCCAGCAGGGCCAGCGGCAATCAGCCCCAGCATTTT. It translates to CASRASGNQPQHF.

In this sample, this clonotype turned up many times. The chain has TRBV7-8 and TRBJ2-1; the match to TRBD2 covers 9 bases. The germline gives CDR1 SGHVS, CDR2 FQNEAQ. The CDR3 has 17 amino acids. V gave up 5 bases and J gave up 3 bases; unmatched junction bases: 11. CDR3 in amino acids: CASSLKRLAGFYNEQFF. Here the CDR3 DNA reads TGTGCCAGCAGCCTCAAGAGGCTAGCGGGGTTCTACAATGAGCAGTTCTTC.

This clonotype was counted only a few times. The rearrangement joins TRBV3-1 to TRBJ1-1; 7 bases are a match to TRBD1. This CDR3 spans 15 amino acids. From germline, CDR1 is LGHDT and CDR2 YNNKEL (reference sequence). V was clipped by 8 bases and J by 6 bases; unmatched bases: 15. CDR3 sequence reads: CASQSVGQGGSEAFF. CDR3 coding DNA: TGTGCCAGCCAATCCGTGGGGCAGGGGGGCTCTGAAGCTTTCTTT. Full variable domain (remainder filled in from reference TRBV3-1 and TRBJ1-1): DTAVSQTPKYLVTQMGNDKSIKCEQNLGHDTMYWYKQDSKKFLKIMFSYNNKELIINETVPNRFSPKSPDKAHLNLHINSLELGDSAVYFCASQSVGQGGSEAFFGQGTRLTVV.